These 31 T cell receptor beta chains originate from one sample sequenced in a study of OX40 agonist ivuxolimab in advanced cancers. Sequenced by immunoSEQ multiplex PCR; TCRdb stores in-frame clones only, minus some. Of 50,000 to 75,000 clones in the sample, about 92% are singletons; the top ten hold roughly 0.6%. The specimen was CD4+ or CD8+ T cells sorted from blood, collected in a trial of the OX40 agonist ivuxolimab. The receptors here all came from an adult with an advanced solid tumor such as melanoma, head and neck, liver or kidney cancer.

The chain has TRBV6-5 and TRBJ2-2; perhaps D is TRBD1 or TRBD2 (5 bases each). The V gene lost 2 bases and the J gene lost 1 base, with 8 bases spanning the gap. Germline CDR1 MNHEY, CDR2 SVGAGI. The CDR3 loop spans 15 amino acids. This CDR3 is CASSYRGLNTGELFF. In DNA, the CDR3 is TGTGCCAGCAGTTACCGGGGCTTGAACACCGGGGAGCTGTTTTTT.

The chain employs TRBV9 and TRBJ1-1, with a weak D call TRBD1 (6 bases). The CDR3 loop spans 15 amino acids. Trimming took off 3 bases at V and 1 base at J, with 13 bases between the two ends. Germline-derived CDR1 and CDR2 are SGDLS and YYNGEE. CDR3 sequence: CASSGLTGRNTEAFF. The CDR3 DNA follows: TGTGCCAGCAGCGGATTAACAGGGAGGAACACTGAAGCTTTCTTT.

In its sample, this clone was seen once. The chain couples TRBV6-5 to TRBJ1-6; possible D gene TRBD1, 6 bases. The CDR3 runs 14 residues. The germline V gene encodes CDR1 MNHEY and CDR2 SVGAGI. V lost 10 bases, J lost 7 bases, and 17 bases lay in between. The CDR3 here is CANRGAQTNSPLHF. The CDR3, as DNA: TGTGCCAACCGGGGGGCGCAGACGAATTCACCCCTCCACTTT.

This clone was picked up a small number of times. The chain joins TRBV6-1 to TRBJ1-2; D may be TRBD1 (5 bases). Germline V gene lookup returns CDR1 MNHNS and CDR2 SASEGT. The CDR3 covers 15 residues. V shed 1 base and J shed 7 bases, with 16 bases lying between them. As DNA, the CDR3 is TGTGCCAGCAGTGAAGAAGGCAGGGAGGGAAGTGGCTACACCTTC. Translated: CASSEEGREGSGYTF.

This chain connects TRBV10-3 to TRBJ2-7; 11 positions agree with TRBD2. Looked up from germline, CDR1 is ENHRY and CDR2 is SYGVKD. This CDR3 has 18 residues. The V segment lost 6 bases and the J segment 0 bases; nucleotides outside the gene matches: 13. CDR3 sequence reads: CAISLNRTSGPSSYEQYF. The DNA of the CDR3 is TGTGCCATCAGCCTTAATAGGACTAGCGGGCCTTCCTCCTACGAGCAGTACTTC.

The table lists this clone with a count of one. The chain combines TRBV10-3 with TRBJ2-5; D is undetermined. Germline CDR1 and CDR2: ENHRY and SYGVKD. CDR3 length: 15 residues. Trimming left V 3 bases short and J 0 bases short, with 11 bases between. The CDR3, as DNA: TGTGCCATCAGTGAAGGAGTCCTGAACCAAGAGACCCAGTACTTC. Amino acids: CAISEGVLNQETQYF.

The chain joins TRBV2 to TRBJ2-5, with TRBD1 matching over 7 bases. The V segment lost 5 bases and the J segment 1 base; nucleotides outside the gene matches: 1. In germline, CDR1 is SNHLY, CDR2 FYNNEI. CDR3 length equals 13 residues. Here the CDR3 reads CASSRDSQETQYF. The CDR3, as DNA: TGTGCCAGCAGTAGGGACAGCCAAGAGACCCAGTACTTC. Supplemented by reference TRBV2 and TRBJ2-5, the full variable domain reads EPEVTQTPSHQVTQMGQEVILRCVPISNHLYFYWYRQILGQKVEFLVSFYNNEISEKSEIFDDQFSVERPDGSNFTLKIRSTKLEDSAMYFCASSRDSQETQYFGPGTRLLVL.

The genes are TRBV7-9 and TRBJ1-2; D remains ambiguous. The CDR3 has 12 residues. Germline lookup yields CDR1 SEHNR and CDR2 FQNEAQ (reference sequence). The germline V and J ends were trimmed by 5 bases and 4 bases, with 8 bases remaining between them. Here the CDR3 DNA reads TGTGCCAGCAGCCCCCGGACCTATGGCTACACCTTC. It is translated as CASSPRTYGYTF.

This CDR3 reads CASRYSGGRDEQYF. In DNA, the CDR3 is TGTGCCAGCAGATACTCAGGGGGCCGGGACGAGCAGTACTTC. V and J are TRBV2 and TRBJ2-7; 8 bases fit TRBD1. CDR3 length: 14 residues. Germline V CDR1 and CDR2: SNHLY, FYNNEI. V was pared by 6 bases and J by 5 bases, with 9 bases of the junction left unmatched.

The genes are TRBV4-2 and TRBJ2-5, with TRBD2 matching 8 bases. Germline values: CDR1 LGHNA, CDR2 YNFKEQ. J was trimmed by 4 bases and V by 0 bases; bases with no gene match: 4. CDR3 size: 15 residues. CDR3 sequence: CASSQEARGGETQYF. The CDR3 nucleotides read TGTGCCAGCAGCCAAGAGGCACGGGGGGGAGAGACCCAGTACTTC.

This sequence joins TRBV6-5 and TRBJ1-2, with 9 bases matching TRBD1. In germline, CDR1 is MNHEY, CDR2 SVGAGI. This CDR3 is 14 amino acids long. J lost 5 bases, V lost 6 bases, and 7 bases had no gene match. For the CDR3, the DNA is TGTGCCAGCAGCCGTCGCGGGACAGGGTATGGCTACACCTTC. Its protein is CASSRRGTGYGYTF.

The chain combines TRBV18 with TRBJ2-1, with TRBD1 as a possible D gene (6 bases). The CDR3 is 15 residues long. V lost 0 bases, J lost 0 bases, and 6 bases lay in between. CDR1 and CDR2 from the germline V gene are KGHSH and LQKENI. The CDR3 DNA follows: TGTGCCAGCTCACCACCGGGGGCCTCCTACAATGAGCAGTTCTTC. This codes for CASSPPGASYNEQFF.

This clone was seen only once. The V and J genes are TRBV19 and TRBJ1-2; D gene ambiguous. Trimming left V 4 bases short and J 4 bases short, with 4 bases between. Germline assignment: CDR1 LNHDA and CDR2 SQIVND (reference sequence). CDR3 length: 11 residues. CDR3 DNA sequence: TGTGCCAGTAGTACGGGCTATGGCTACACCTTC. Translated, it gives CASSTGYGYTF.

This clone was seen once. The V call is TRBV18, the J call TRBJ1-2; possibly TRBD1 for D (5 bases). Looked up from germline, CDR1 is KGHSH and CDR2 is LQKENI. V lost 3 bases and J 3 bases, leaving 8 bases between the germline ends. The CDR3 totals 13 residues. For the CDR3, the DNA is TGTGCCAGCTCACCGCAGGGTCACTATGGCTACACCTTC. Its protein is CASSPQGHYGYTF.

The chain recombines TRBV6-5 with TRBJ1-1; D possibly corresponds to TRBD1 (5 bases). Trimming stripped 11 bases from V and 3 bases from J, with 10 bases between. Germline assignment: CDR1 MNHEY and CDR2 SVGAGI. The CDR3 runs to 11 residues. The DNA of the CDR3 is TGTGCCGCTGGGACGTACACTGAAGCTTTCTTT. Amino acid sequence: CAAGTYTEAFF.

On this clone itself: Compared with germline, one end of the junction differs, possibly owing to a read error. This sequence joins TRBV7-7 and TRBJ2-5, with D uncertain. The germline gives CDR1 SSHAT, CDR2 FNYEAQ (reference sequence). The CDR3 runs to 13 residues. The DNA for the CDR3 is TGTGCTAGCAGCCGCCCTGCCCAAGAGACCCAGTACTTC. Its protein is CASSRPAQETQYF.

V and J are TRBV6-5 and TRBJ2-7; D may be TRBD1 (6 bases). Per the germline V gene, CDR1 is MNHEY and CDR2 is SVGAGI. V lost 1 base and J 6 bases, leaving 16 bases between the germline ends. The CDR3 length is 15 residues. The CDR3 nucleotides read TGTGCCAGCAGTTACTTGGGGGCCCCCGGCCCCGAGCAGTACTTC. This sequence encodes CASSYLGAPGPEQYF.

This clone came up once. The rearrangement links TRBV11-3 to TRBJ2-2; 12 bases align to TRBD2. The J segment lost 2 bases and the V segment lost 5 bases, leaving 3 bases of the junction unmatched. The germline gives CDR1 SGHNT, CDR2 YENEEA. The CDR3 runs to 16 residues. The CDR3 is CASSRTSGINTGELFF. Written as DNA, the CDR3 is TGTGCCAGCAGCAGGACTAGCGGGATTAACACCGGGGAGCTGTTTTTT. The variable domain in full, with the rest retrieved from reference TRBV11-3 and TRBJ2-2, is EAGVVQSPRYKIIEKKQPVAFWCNPISGHNTLYWYLQNLGQGPELLIRYENEEAVDDSQLPKDRFSAERLKGVDSTLKIQPAELGDSAVYLCASSRTSGINTGELFFGEGSRLTVL.

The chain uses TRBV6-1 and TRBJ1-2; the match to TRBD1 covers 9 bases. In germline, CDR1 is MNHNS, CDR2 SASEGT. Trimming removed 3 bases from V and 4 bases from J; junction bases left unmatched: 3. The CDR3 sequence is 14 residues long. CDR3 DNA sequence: TGTGCCAGCAGTGATACAGGGGGCGCCTATGGCTACACCTTC. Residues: CASSDTGGAYGYTF.

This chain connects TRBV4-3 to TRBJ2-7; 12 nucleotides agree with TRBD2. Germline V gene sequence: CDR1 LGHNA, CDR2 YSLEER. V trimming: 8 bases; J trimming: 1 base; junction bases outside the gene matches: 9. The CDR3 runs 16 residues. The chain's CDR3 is CASGGTSGPESYEQYF. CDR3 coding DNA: TGCGCCAGCGGTGGGACTAGCGGGCCGGAATCCTACGAGCAGTACTTC.

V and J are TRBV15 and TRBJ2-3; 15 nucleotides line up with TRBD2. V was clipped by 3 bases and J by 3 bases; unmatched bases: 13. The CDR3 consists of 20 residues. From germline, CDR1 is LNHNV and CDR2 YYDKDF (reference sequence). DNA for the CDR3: TGTGCCACCAGCAGGATGAGGGGGACTAGCGGGAGGATGTTGACAGATACGCAGTATTTT. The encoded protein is CATSRMRGTSGRMLTDTQYF. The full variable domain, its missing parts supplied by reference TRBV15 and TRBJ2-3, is DAMVIQNPRYQVTQFGKPVTLSCSQTLNHNVMYWYQQKSSQAPKLLFHYYDKDFNNEADTPDNFQSRRPNTSFCFLDIRSPGLGDTAMYLCATSRMRGTSGRMLTDTQYFGPGTRLTVL.

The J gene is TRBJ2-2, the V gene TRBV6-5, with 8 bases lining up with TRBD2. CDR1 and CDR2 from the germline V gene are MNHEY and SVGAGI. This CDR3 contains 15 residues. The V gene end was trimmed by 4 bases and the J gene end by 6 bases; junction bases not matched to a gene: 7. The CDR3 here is CASSWAGGSAGELFF. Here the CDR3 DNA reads TGTGCCAGCAGTTGGGCGGGGGGATCGGCCGGGGAGCTGTTTTTT.

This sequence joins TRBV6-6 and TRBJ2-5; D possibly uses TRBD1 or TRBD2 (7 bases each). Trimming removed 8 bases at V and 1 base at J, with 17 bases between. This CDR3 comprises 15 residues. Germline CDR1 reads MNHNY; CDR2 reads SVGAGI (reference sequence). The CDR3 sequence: CASGTEGGLQETQYF. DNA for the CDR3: TGTGCCAGCGGGACAGAGGGGGGGCTCCAAGAGACCCAGTACTTC.

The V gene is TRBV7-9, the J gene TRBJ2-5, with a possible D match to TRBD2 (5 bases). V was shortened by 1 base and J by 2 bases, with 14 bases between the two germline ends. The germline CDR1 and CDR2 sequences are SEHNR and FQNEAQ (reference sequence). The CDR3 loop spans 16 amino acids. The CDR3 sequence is CASSLVVGSSQETQYF. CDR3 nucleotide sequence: TGTGCCAGCAGCTTAGTGGTAGGGAGTTCGCAAGAGACCCAGTACTTC.

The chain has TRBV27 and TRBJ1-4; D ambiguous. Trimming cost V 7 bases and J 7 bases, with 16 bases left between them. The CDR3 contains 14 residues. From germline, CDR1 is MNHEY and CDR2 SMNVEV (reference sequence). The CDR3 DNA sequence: TGTGCCAGCACCCGCGGTGGAGTGGGTGAAAAACTGTTTTTT. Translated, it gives CASTRGGVGEKLFF.

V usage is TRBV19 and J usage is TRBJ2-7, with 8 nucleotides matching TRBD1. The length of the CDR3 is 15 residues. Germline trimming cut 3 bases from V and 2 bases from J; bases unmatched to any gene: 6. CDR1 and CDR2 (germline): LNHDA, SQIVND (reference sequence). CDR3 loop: CASSIRGQGAYEQYF. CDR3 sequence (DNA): TGTGCCAGTAGTATTCGAGGACAGGGAGCCTACGAGCAGTACTTC.

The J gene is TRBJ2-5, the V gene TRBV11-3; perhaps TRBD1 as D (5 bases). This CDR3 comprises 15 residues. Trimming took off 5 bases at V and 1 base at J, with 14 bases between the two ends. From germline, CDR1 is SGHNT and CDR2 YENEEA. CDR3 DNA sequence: TGTGCCAGCAGCAAGCGTTCAGGGTCCCAAGAGACCCAGTACTTC. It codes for CASSKRSGSQETQYF.

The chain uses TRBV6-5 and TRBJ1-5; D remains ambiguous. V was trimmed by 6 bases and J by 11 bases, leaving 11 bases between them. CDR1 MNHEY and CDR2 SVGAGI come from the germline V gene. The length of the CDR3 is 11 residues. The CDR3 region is CASSPQSAQHF. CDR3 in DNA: TGTGCCAGCAGCCCACAATCAGCCCAGCATTTT.

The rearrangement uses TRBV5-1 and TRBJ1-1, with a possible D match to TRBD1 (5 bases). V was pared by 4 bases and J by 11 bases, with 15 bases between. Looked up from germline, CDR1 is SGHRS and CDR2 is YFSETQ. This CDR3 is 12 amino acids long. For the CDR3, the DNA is TGCGCCAGCAGCCCGGACAACGGGCGGGCTTTCTTT. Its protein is CASSPDNGRAFF.

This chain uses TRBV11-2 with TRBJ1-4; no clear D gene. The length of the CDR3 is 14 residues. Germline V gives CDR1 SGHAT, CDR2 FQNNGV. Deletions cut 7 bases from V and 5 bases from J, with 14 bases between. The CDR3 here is CASTPGNANEKLFF. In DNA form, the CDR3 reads TGTGCCAGCACCCCGGGGAATGCAAATGAAAAACTGTTTTTT. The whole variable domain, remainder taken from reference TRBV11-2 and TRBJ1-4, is EAGVAQSPRYKIIEKRQSVAFWCNPISGHATLYWYQQILGQGPKLLIQFQNNGVVDDSQLPKDRFSAERLKGVDSTLKIQPAKLEDSAVYLCASTPGNANEKLFFGSGTQLSVL.

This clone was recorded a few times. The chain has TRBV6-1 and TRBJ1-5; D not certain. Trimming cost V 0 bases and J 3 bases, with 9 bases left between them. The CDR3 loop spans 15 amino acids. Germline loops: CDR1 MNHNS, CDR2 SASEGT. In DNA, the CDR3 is TGTGCCAGCAGTGAAGCGATGGGTTCCAATCAGCCCCAGCATTTT. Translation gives CASSEAMGSNQPQHF.